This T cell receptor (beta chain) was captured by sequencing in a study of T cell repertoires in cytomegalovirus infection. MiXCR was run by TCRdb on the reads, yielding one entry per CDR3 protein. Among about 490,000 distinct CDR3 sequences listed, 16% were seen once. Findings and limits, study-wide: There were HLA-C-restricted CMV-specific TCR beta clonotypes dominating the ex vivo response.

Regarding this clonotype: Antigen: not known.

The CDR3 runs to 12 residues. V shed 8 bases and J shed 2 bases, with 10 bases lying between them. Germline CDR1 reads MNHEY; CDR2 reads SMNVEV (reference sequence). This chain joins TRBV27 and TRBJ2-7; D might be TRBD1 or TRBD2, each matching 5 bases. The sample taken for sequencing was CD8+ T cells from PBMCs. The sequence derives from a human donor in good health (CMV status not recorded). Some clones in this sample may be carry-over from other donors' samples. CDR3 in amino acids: CASFGATYEQYF. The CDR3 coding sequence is TGTGCCAGCTTCGGGGCAACCTACGAGCAGTACTTC.